The 24 T cell receptor beta chains given below trace back to one sample, sequenced in a study of vaccination and CD4 T cells after COVID-19. Which antigens these TCRs recognize remains unknown. Sample treatment: approximately 10-day PBMC culture with coronavirus spike peptide pools or control peptides (ViraFEST assay). Cultured CD4+ T cell DNA was sequenced using the Oncomine TCR Beta short-read assay. In TCRdb, the PCR reads were re-called with MiXCR into one record per CDR3 protein. This table holds over 10,000 distinct CDR3 sequences, 44% found once. The sequenced sample consisted of cultured CD4+ T cells from blood. These receptors were taken from a human donor with COVID-19.

The gene calls are TRBV12-3 or TRBV12-4 and TRBJ1-2; 9 bases match TRBD1. V trimming: 6 bases; J trimming: 7 bases; junction bases outside the gene matches: 9. There are 14 residues in the CDR3. CDR3 DNA sequence: TGTGCCAGCAGCCCGGACAGGGGAAAAAGTGGCTACACCTTC. This codes for CASSPDRGKSGYTF.

J is TRBJ2-3 and V is TRBV12-3 or TRBV12-4; D may be TRBD2 (5 bases). The CDR3 loop spans 16 amino acids. Trimming took off 3 bases at V and 2 bases at J, with 15 bases between the two ends. In DNA form, the CDR3 reads TGTGCCAGCAGTTTGGGGAGCGGCAGGAACACAGATACGCAGTATTTT. As protein: CASSLGSGRNTDTQYF.

This clonotype was seen just once. The chain recombines TRBV5-6 with TRBJ1-2; 7 bases match TRBD1. The CDR3 runs to 13 residues. The germline V gene has CDR1 SGHDT and CDR2 YYEEEE. V gave up 4 bases and J gave up 9 bases; unmatched junction bases: 9. The CDR3 protein is CASSRQGRGSYTF. The CDR3 DNA reads as TGTGCCAGCAGCAGACAGGGACGGGGGAGCTACACCTTC.

This clonotype has just a few counts. The V call is TRBV20-1, the J call TRBJ2-3; D not resolved. The CDR3 contains 14 residues. The V gene lost 2 bases and the J gene lost 3 bases, with 12 bases spanning the gap. CDR1 is DFQATT and CDR2 is SNEGSKA in the germline V gene (reference sequence). CDR3 sequence: CSARRLEPTDTQYF. Here the CDR3 DNA reads TGCAGTGCTAGAAGGCTTGAGCCTACAGATACGCAGTATTTT.

Of note for this clonotype: It is unclear where the CDR3 begins or ends on the DNA, so no DNA is shown, and the CDR3 is as TCRdb lists it. The rearrangement joins TRBV11-3 to TRBJ2-5; TRBD1 was called by the table and not checked on the DNA. The germline V gene has CDR1 SGHNT and CDR2 YENEEA. With termini counted, the CDR3 has 22 amino acids. The CDR3 is CASSQTAGANVLTFGAVETQYF.

V gene TRBV5-6 combines with J gene TRBJ1-2, with TRBD1 matching over 7 bases. The CDR3 has 13 residues. The germline CDR1 and CDR2 sequences are SGHDT and YYEEEE. The trim removed 6 bases at V and 4 bases at J, leaving 6 bases unmatched. CDR3 protein: CASTYQGVYGYTF. DNA of the CDR3: TGTGCCAGCACCTATCAGGGGGTCTATGGCTACACCTTC.

In its sample, this clonotype was seen a few times. This chain connects TRBV7-9 to TRBJ2-1; 11 positions agree with TRBD2. The CDR3 is 15 amino acids. V shed 6 bases and J 2 bases; nucleotides not matched to a gene: 3. The germline CDR1 and CDR2 sequences are SEHNR and FQNEAQ (reference sequence). The CDR3 DNA reads as TGTGCCAGCAGTCATAGCGGGGGGGCCTACAATGAGCAGTTCTTC. Its translation: CASSHSGGAYNEQFF.

J is TRBJ2-7 and V is TRBV27; D unclear. Trimming removed 7 bases from V and 0 bases from J, with 13 bases in between. CDR1 MNHEY and CDR2 SMNVEV come from the germline V gene (reference sequence). This CDR3 has 14 residues. CDR3 loop: CASIGLSSSYEQYF. The CDR3 DNA reads TGTGCCAGCATAGGTTTGAGCAGCTCCTACGAGCAGTACTTC.

This clonotype was counted between two and nine times. The genes are TRBV12-3 or TRBV12-4 and TRBJ2-2; D may correspond to TRBD1 or TRBD2 (5 bases each). CDR3 length: 15 amino acids. V shed 7 bases and J shed 4 bases, with 16 bases lying between them. The CDR3 bases are TGTGCCAGCACTATGAGGGGAAGAGGCACCGGGGAGCTGTTTTTT. It encodes CASTMRGRGTGELFF.

The chain uses TRBV5-4 and TRBJ2-2; no firm D call. V lost 6 bases, J lost 1 base, and 7 bases lay in between. Germline V gene lookup returns CDR1 SGHNT and CDR2 YYREEE (reference sequence). This CDR3 comprises 13 residues. The CDR3 bases are TGTGCCAGCACCCCTAGGAACACCGGGGAGCTGTTTTTT. Its protein is CASTPRNTGELFF.

The chain links TRBV7-2 to TRBJ1-2; D ambiguous. The CDR3 extends over 12 amino acids. V was clipped by 3 bases and J by 3 bases, with 5 bases between them. The germline gives CDR1 SGHTA, CDR2 FQGNSA. The DNA of the CDR3 is TGTGCCAGCAGCTTGCCCTACTATGGCTACACCTTC. This codes for CASSLPYYGYTF.

The chain is built from TRBV7-8 and TRBJ1-6; D remains unclear. This CDR3 is built from 18 residues. CDR1 and CDR2 (germline): SGHVS, FQNEAQ. V lost 2 bases and J lost 0, with 14 bases in between. DNA of the CDR3: TGTGCCAGCAGCTTAAGGCAGGCCCTAAGCTCCTATAATTCACCCCTCCACTTT. As protein: CASSLRQALSSYNSPLHF. Combining the CDR3 with reference TRBV7-8 and TRBJ1-6 gives the whole variable domain GAGVSQSPRYKVAKRGQDVALRCDPISGHVSLFWYQQALGQGPEFLTYFQNEAQLDKSGLPSDRFFAERPEGSVSTLKIQRTQQEDSAVYLCASSLRQALSSYNSPLHFGNGTRLTVT.

This clonotype was seen a handful of times. J is TRBJ2-3 and V is TRBV6-1; 8 nucleotides agree with TRBD2. Germline V gives CDR1 MNHNS, CDR2 SASEGT. This CDR3 spans 15 amino acids. J was trimmed by 9 bases and V by 1 base; bases with no gene match: 9. This CDR3 reads CASSEGRGGRFTQYF. CDR3 nucleotides: TGTGCCAGCAGTGAAGGTCGCGGGGGGAGATTCACGCAGTATTTT.

This clonotype was seen a few times. The chain recombines TRBV24-1 with TRBJ2-7; 10 bases fit TRBD1. Per the germline V gene, CDR1 is KGHDR and CDR2 is SFDVKD. The V segment lost 2 bases and the J segment 6 bases; nucleotides outside the gene matches: 9. The CDR3 consists of 16 residues. The DNA of the CDR3 is TGTGCCACCAGTGATTCCCCTAGGACAGGGGGAAGCGAGCAGTACTTC. Encoded protein: CATSDSPRTGGSEQYF.

This CDR3 reads CASSTGYSDTQYF. CDR3 in DNA: TGTGCCAGCAGTACAGGGTACTCAGATACGCAGTATTTT. This chain uses TRBV6-8 with TRBJ2-3, with D tentatively TRBD1 (6 bases). Germline V lookup: CDR1 MNHGY, CDR2 SAAAGT. This CDR3 is 13 amino acids long. Trimming stripped 5 bases from V and 4 bases from J, with 10 bases between.

The chain links TRBV12-3 or TRBV12-4 to TRBJ2-2; the match to TRBD1 covers 9 bases. The ends lost 2 bases at V and 6 bases at J; junction bases unmatched: 7. CDR3 length equals 16 residues. The CDR3 region is CASSLPTGTGSGELFF. CDR3 sequence (DNA): TGTGCCAGCAGTTTACCAACCGGGACAGGGTCCGGGGAGCTGTTTTTT.

V usage is TRBV20-1 and J usage is TRBJ2-2; D may be TRBD2 (6 bases). The CDR3 sequence is 16 residues long. Germline CDR1 reads DFQATT; CDR2 reads SNEGSKA (reference sequence). V dropped 6 bases and J dropped 0 bases, with 17 bases sitting between them. The CDR3 protein is CSAEDPRGSNTGELFF. In DNA, the CDR3 is TGCAGTGCGGAGGACCCCCGGGGGTCGAACACCGGGGAGCTGTTTTTT.

This sequence joins TRBV12-3 or TRBV12-4 and TRBJ2-5, with D perhaps TRBD1 (5 bases). The V end was cut by 3 bases, the J end by 5 bases, with 13 bases between. This CDR3 contains 14 residues. The CDR3 here is CASSFTGPVETQYF. The CDR3 DNA sequence: TGTGCCAGCAGTTTTACAGGTCCGGTGGAGACCCAGTACTTC.

V is TRBV6-1 and J is TRBJ2-5, with TRBD2 matching over 9 bases. Germline CDR1 and CDR2: MNHNS and SASEGT. The J segment lost 5 bases and the V segment lost 7 bases, leaving 14 bases of the junction unmatched. This CDR3 region has 16 residues. The CDR3 DNA follows: TGTGCCAGCACAAGAGGAAGAGCGGGGGGACTGGAGACCCAGTACTTC. Its protein product is CASTRGRAGGLETQYF.

The chain joins TRBV12-3 or TRBV12-4 to TRBJ2-5; D gene unclear. V lost 5 bases and J 4 bases, leaving 5 bases between the germline ends. The CDR3 covers 11 residues. The CDR3 DNA follows: TGTGCCAGCAGTATGGTAGAGACCCAGTACTTC. This encodes CASSMVETQYF.

This clonotype was recorded a few times. J is TRBJ2-7 and V is TRBV28; 7 bases are shared with TRBD1. V shed 5 bases and J 6 bases; nucleotides not matched to a gene: 4. Germline values: CDR1 MDHEN, CDR2 SYDVKM. CDR3 length equals 12 residues. Here the CDR3 DNA reads TGTGCCAGCAGTGACAGGGTGGGCGAGCAGTACTTC. Translating it yields CASSDRVGEQYF. Together with reference TRBV28 and TRBJ2-7, the CDR3 gives the full variable domain: DVKVTQSSRYLVKRTGEKVFLECVQDMDHENMFWYRQDPGLGLRLIYFSYDVKMKEKGDIPEGYSVSREKKERFSLILESASTNQTSMYLCASSDRVGEQYFGPGTRLTVT.

CDR3 in amino acids: CASSLSPQGNTEAFF. The CDR3 DNA reads as TGTGCCAGCAGTTTGTCCCCCCAGGGAAACACTGAAGCTTTCTTT. The chain uses TRBV27 and TRBJ1-1; D is possibly TRBD1 (5 bases). Trimming shortened V by 3 bases and J by 2 bases, and 13 bases separated the two germline ends. CDR1 MNHEY and CDR2 SMNVEV come from the germline V gene (reference sequence). The CDR3 has 15 residues.

The rearrangement links TRBV30 to TRBJ2-2; TRBD1 agrees at 10 bases. The germline V gene has CDR1 GTSNPN and CDR2 SVGIG (reference sequence). With V trimmed by 3 bases and J by 10 bases, 17 bases remained unmatched. The CDR3 length is 17 residues. CDR3 sequence (DNA): TGTGCCTGGAGCGCGGTCCTACCGGGACAGGGGTCAATGGAGCTGTTTTTT. Its protein is CAWSAVLPGQGSMELFF.

This clonotype was counted between two and nine times. The rearrangement uses TRBV11-2 and TRBJ2-7; 8 nucleotides align to TRBD1. Trimming removed 1 base from V and 0 bases from J; junction bases left unmatched: 2. The CDR3 contains 15 residues. Germline loops: CDR1 SGHAT, CDR2 FQNNGV. Written as DNA, the CDR3 is TGTGCCAGCAGCTTAGTAGGGACAGGCTCCTACGAGCAGTACTTC. Translating gives CASSLVGTGSYEQYF.